This T cell receptor (beta chain) was retrieved from a study of T cells in Graves' hyperthyroidism and ophthalmopathy. Orbital computed tomography, thyroid ultrasound, serum thyroxine and TRAb, and clinical symptoms together informed the diagnoses. Study-wide points: Within blood appeared most thyroid clonotypes that had expanded above 0.001.

Amplification of TCR beta CDR3 regions was performed using RNA transcripts as template. Using the HTBI primer set, a first-round RT-PCR was run on the TCR CDR3. TCRdb called the multiplex PCR reads again in MiXCR, with one record for every CDR3 protein. Here the sample spans roughly 290,000 distinct CDR3 sequences, approximately 15% being singletons. CDR1 and CDR2 (germline): LNHNV, YYDKDF (reference sequence). The CDR3 runs to 14 residues. Deletions cut 0 bases from V and 8 bases from J, with 10 bases between. At least ten counts were recorded for this clonotype. Its target is unknown. The chain joins TRBV15 to TRBJ1-4; D possibly corresponds to TRBD1 (6 bases). The clonotype was recovered from a woman between 55 and 75 years old with Graves' ophthalmopathy. Sequenced: blood. The CDR3 spells CATSRDGGGEKLFF. DNA for the CDR3: TGTGCCACCAGCAGAGACGGAGGGGGAGAAAAACTGTTTTTT.